The 9 T cell receptor beta chains in this list originate from one sample, sequenced in a study of T cell clonality in common variable immunodeficiency. The method was immunoSEQ multiplex PCR; TCRdb's version includes in-frame clones alone and lacks a portion of them. Captured here are approximately 81,000 clones, none seen once; the top ten comprise 0.8%. The specimen was peripheral blood mononuclear cells. These TCRs come from a person aged 18 to 75 in good health.

The table lists this clone with many counts. The CDR3 goes on 3 residues after the read ends, and that part is filled in from the germline J gene. This chain joins TRBV7-6 and TRBJ2-1; 9 bases line up with TRBD2. The germline V gene encodes CDR1 SGHVS and CDR2 FNYEAQ. This CDR3 has 17 amino acids. V was clipped by 3 bases and J by 6 bases; unmatched bases: 12. Here the CDR3 reads CASSFRGNRREGNEQFF. The CDR3 DNA, read in part, is TGTGCCAGCAGCTTCCGAGGGAATCGGCGGGAGGGCAATGAG. Combining the CDR3 with reference TRBV7-6 and TRBJ2-1 gives the whole variable domain GAGVSQSPRYKVTKRGQDVALRCDPISGHVSLYWYRQALGQGPEFLTYFNYEAQQDKSGLPNDRFSAERPEGSISTLTIQRTEQRDSAMYRCASSFRGNRREGNEQFFGPGTRLTVL.

At least ten counts were recorded for this clone. The sequenced fragment ends 3 residues before the CDR3 boundary, so the rest is inferred from the germline J gene. The chain carries TRBV19 and TRBJ2-7; D may be TRBD2 (5 bases). This CDR3 comprises 14 residues. V was cut by 0 bases and J by 2 bases, with 8 bases left in between. CDR1 is LNHDA, CDR2 SQIVND, per germline (reference sequence). CDR3 bases read: TGTGCCAGTAGTATAGAGTTAGCGACCTACGAG. Amino acids: CASSIELATYE. From start to end, the CDR3 is CASSIELATYEQYF.

This clone was detected many times. The read terminates 3 residues ahead of where the CDR3 ends, so the germline J gene completes it. The rearrangement uses TRBV7-3 and TRBJ1-2; no definite D call. This CDR3 is built from 14 residues. Trimming removed 1 base from V and 2 bases from J, with 8 bases in between. The germline CDR1 and CDR2 sequences are SGHTA and FQGTGA. This CDR3 reads CASSLSGGNYGYTF. The sequenced part of the CDR3 DNA is TGTGCCAGCAGCTTAAGCGGTGGAAACTATGGC.

This clone was recorded at least ten times. The read gets to within 3 residues of the CDR3 end, and the germline J gene fills in the rest. J is TRBJ2-2 and V is TRBV20-1, with D possibly being TRBD2 (5 bases). Germline V gene sequence: CDR1 DFQATT, CDR2 SNEGSKA (reference sequence). V lost 6 bases and J 1 base, leaving 12 bases between the germline ends. This CDR3 spans 14 amino acids. CDR3 sequence: CSAKAVMNTGELFF. The covered CDR3 bases are TGCAGTGCCAAAGCGGTAATGAACACCGGGGAG.

At least ten counts were recorded for this clone. The DNA ends 3 residues before the CDR3 does, and the rest of the CDR3 is filled in from the germline J gene. The chain has TRBV20-1 and TRBJ1-3; possible D gene TRBD1, 5 bases. The CDR3 extends over 12 amino acids. Trimming stripped 5 bases from V and 4 bases from J, with 9 bases between. Germline assignment: CDR1 DFQATT and CDR2 SNEGSKA (reference sequence). The CDR3 protein is CSAQGRGNTIYF. The CDR3 DNA, read in part, is TGCAGTGCTCAGGGTAGGGGAAACACC.

This clone has at least ten counts. Read data end 3 residues before the CDR3 end; the end is taken from the germline J gene. This chain connects TRBV28 to TRBJ2-1; 7 bases align to TRBD1. With V trimmed by 7 bases and J by 8 bases, 5 bases remained unmatched. Germline loops: CDR1 MDHEN, CDR2 SYDVKM. The CDR3 runs to 12 residues. CDR3 protein: CASKTGIDEQFF. The CDR3 DNA, read in part, is TGTGCCAGCAAGACAGGGATAGATGAG.

This clone was observed many times. The read terminates 3 residues before the CDR3 end, so the remaining end is supplied by the germline J gene. V usage is TRBV5-1 and J usage is TRBJ2-3; possible D gene TRBD1, 6 bases. The CDR3 has 16 amino acids. Trimming shortened V by 0 bases and J by 4 bases, and 15 bases separated the two germline ends. Germline-derived CDR1 and CDR2 are SGHRS and YFSETQ. CDR3 bases read: TGCGCCAGCAGCTTGGATTCACCAGGGGAAGCAGATACG. Amino acids: CASSLDSPGEADT. The full-length CDR3 reads as CASSLDSPGEADTQYF. The variable domain in full, completed from reference TRBV5-1 and TRBJ2-3, reads KAGVTQTPRYLIKTRGQQVTLSCSPISGHRSVSWYQQTPGQGLQFLFEYFSETQRNKGNFPGRFSGRQFSNSRSEMNVSTLELGDSALYLCASSLDSPGEADTQYFGPGTRLTVL.

Many counts were recorded for this clone. The read stops 3 residues short of the end of the CDR3; the missing end is completed from the germline J gene. The rearrangement joins TRBV12-3 or TRBV12-4 to TRBJ1-4, with D perhaps TRBD1 (5 bases). CDR3 size: 14 residues. V was pared by 3 bases and J by 5 bases, with 10 bases between. This CDR3 reads CASSFRGRNEKLFF. The sequenced part of the CDR3 DNA is TGTGCCAGCAGTTTTCGGGGGAGGAATGAAAAA.

There are many counts of this clone. Read sequence stops 3 residues before the CDR3 end, and the germline J gene provides the missing end. This sequence joins TRBV4-1 and TRBJ2-5; TRBD2 matches 13 bases. The CDR3 consists of 18 residues. From germline, CDR1 is MGHRA and CDR2 YSYEKL. V gave up 1 base and J gave up 5 bases; unmatched junction bases: 10. CDR3 in amino acids: CASSQVFRTSGSTETQYF. The covered CDR3 bases are TGCGCCAGCAGCCAAGTTTTCCGGACTAGCGGGAGTACGGAGACC.